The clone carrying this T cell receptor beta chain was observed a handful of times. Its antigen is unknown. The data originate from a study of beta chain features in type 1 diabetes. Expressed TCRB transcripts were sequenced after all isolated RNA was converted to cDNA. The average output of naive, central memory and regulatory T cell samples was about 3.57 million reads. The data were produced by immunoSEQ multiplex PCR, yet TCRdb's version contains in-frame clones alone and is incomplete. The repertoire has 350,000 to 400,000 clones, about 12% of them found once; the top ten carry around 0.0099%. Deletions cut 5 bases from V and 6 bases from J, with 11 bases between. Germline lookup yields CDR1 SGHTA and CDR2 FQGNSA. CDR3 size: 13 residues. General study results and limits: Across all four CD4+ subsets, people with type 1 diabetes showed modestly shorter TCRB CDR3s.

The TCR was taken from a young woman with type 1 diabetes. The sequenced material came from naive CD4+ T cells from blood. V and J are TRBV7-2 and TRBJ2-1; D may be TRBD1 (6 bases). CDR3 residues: CASSQGQPNEQFF. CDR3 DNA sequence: TGTGCCAGCAGCCAGGGACAACCCAATGAGCAGTTCTTC. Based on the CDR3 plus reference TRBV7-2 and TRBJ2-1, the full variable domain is GAGVSQSPSNKVTEKGKDVELRCDPISGHTALYWYRQSLGQGLEFLIYFQGNSAPDKSGLPSDRFSAERTGGSVSTLTIQRTQQEDSAVYLCASSQGQPNEQFFGPGTRLTVL.